Below are 24 T cell receptor beta chains sequenced from a single sample in a study of T cell changes during pregnancy in multiple sclerosis. Assay: immunoSEQ multiplex PCR; the TCRdb copy retains only in-frame clones and omits some. The sample has 40,000 to 50,000 clones; roughly nine tenths are singletons. The sample here was CD4+ T cells from peripheral blood mononuclear cells, taken in the second trimester of pregnancy. Every receptor here comes from a female donor in good health, enrolled as a control in a pregnancy study.

The chain links TRBV9 to TRBJ1-5, with D perhaps TRBD1 (5 bases). Germline V lookup: CDR1 SGDLS, CDR2 YYNGEE. This CDR3 comprises 17 residues. The V end lost 9 bases, the J end lost 4 bases, and 26 bases lay between the germline ends. CDR3 sequence (DNA): TGTGCCACCACTGGTAAACGCAGGGTAAGGTTTAATCAGCCCCAGCATTTT. Its translation is CATTGKRRVRFNQPQHF.

The V gene is TRBV7-3, the J gene TRBJ2-3; TRBD2 matches at 8 bases. This CDR3 region has 15 residues. The V gene's germline CDR1 is SGHTA and CDR2 FQGTGA. V gave up 1 base and J gave up 2 bases; unmatched junction bases: 2. The CDR3 loop reads CASSLSGGYTDTQYF. In nucleotides, the CDR3 is TGTGCCAGCAGCTTAAGCGGGGGGTACACAGATACGCAGTATTTT.

The rearrangement uses TRBV5-3 and TRBJ1-5; D call uncertain. TRBV5-3 is annotated as an ORF whose role is uncertain. This CDR3 has 14 residues. V dropped 4 bases and J dropped 7 bases, with 15 bases sitting between them. This CDR3 reads CARSTRIHGQPQHF. CDR3 coding DNA: TGTGCCAGAAGCACTCGGATCCACGGGCAGCCCCAGCATTTT.

The rearrangement joins TRBV6-1 to TRBJ1-5; D is uncertain. The CDR3 loop spans 13 amino acids. The V gene lost 6 bases and the J gene lost 0 bases, with 6 bases spanning the gap. CDR1 is MNHNS, CDR2 SASEGT, per germline. The DNA of the CDR3 is TGTGCCAGCAGCGGTGATAGCAATCAGCCCCAGCATTTT. Its translation: CASSGDSNQPQHF.

J is TRBJ1-1 and V is TRBV7-9; D call uncertain. CDR3 length: 14 amino acids. Germline-derived CDR1 and CDR2 are SEHNR and FQNEAQ (reference sequence). V lost 1 base to trimming and J lost 0 bases, with 6 bases between them. The CDR3 coding sequence is TGTGCCAGCAGCTTAGGGACTCTGAACACTGAAGCTTTCTTT. Translation gives CASSLGTLNTEAFF.

The chain has TRBV4-3 and TRBJ2-5; 13 bases agree with TRBD2. The CDR3 consists of 15 residues. The J segment lost 4 bases and the V segment lost 4 bases, leaving 3 bases of the junction unmatched. Germline V gives CDR1 LGHNA, CDR2 YSLEER. The CDR3 sequence: CASSRGTSGAETQYF. The CDR3 DNA is TGCGCCAGCAGCCGAGGGACTAGCGGGGCAGAGACCCAGTACTTC.

This chain links TRBV6-6 with TRBJ2-5; no definite D call. V lost 5 bases and J 4 bases, leaving 11 bases between the germline ends. Germline CDR1 is MNHNY and CDR2 is SVGAGI (reference sequence). The CDR3 length is 13 residues. This CDR3 is CASSTGSRETQYF. Here the CDR3 DNA reads TGTGCCAGCAGTACCGGTAGCCGAGAGACCCAGTACTTC.

This clone was observed a handful of times. The rearrangement links TRBV4-1 to TRBJ2-1; the match to TRBD2 covers 8 bases. The V gene end was trimmed by 0 bases and the J gene end by 3 bases; junction bases not matched to a gene: 4. CDR1 is MGHRA, CDR2 YSYEKL, per germline. This CDR3 contains 16 residues. The CDR3 bases are TGCGCCAGCAGCCAAGACAGTAGCGGGAACTACAATGAGCAGTTCTTC. Amino acid sequence: CASSQDSSGNYNEQFF.

The CDR3 region is CASSLLNLGQGVSYNSPLHF. The DNA of the CDR3 is TGTGCCAGCAGTCTACTAAACTTGGGACAGGGGGTTTCCTATAATTCACCCCTCCACTTT. The genes are TRBV27 and TRBJ1-6, with 11 bases aligning to TRBD1. The germline V gene has CDR1 MNHEY and CDR2 SMNVEV (reference sequence). The CDR3 length is 20 residues. V lost 5 bases and J lost 1; bases outside the gene matches: 13.

In regard to this clone: The junction departs from germline at one end; a sequencing error may be responsible. The chain is built from TRBV7-7 and TRBJ2-3, with TRBD1 matching 7 bases. The CDR3 covers 14 residues. Germline CDR1 is SSHAT and CDR2 is FNYEAQ (reference sequence). CDR3 protein: CASSHGTGTDTQYF. For the CDR3, the DNA is TGTGCTAGCAGCCACGGGACAGGCACAGATACGCAGTATTTT.

The chain carries TRBV6-1 and TRBJ1-2; maybe TRBD1 (6 bases). Trimming shortened V by 2 bases and J by 4 bases, and 14 bases separated the two germline ends. The CDR3 has 15 residues. Per the germline V gene, CDR1 is MNHNS and CDR2 is SASEGT. CDR3 region: CASSELGARTYGYTF. As DNA, the CDR3 is TGTGCCAGCAGTGAATTGGGGGCGCGAACCTATGGCTACACCTTC.

The rearrangement links TRBV2 to TRBJ2-1; possibly TRBD2 for D (5 bases). The length of the CDR3 is 14 residues. Trimming shortened V by 3 bases and J by 3 bases, and 9 bases separated the two germline ends. Germline CDR1 reads SNHLY; CDR2 reads FYNNEI. CDR3 residues: CASSDERDYNEQFF. For the CDR3, the DNA is TGTGCCAGCAGTGACGAACGGGACTACAATGAGCAGTTCTTC. The full variable domain, completed using reference TRBV2 and TRBJ2-1, is EPEVTQTPSHQVTQMGQEVILRCVPISNHLYFYWYRQILGQKVEFLVSFYNNEISEKSEIFDDQFSVERPDGSNFTLKIRSTKLEDSAMYFCASSDERDYNEQFFGPGTRLTVL.

This clone was counted a few times. J is TRBJ1-1 and V is TRBV10-3, with D possibly being TRBD1 (6 bases). This CDR3 has 13 residues. The V gene's germline CDR1 is ENHRY and CDR2 SYGVKD. The V end was cut by 10 bases, the J end by 3 bases, with 15 bases between. In DNA, the CDR3 is TGTGCCACTAACAGGGACCAGGACACTGAAGCTTTCTTT. This gives the protein CATNRDQDTEAFF.

V usage is TRBV9 and J usage is TRBJ1-1; 10 bases align to TRBD1. Trimming removed 4 bases from V and 1 base from J; junction bases left unmatched: 10. The CDR3 runs 17 residues. Germline CDR1 reads SGDLS; CDR2 reads YYNGEE. CDR3 DNA: TGTGCCAGCAGCCCCCCGACAGGGGGCACGAGGAACACTGAAGCTTTCTTT. Protein product: CASSPPTGGTRNTEAFF.

The V gene is TRBV19, the J gene TRBJ1-4; D ambiguous. Trimming shortened V by 0 bases and J by 6 bases, and 11 bases separated the two germline ends. The CDR3 length is 15 residues. Germline CDR1 and CDR2: LNHDA and SQIVND (reference sequence). CDR3 sequence: CASSIDRGFHEKLFF. The CDR3 nucleotides read TGTGCCAGTAGTATAGATCGAGGGTTTCATGAAAAACTGTTTTTT.

This clone was detected a few times. The chain has TRBV4-3 and TRBJ1-1, with D perhaps matching TRBD1 (5 bases). CDR3 length equals 13 residues. V shed 1 base and J shed 4 bases, with 7 bases lying between them. The germline CDR1 and CDR2 sequences are LGHNA and YSLEER. CDR3 nucleotides: TGCGCCAGCAGCCAAGTGGGGGGCACTGAAGCTTTCTTT. Its translation is CASSQVGGTEAFF.

V is TRBV19 and J is TRBJ2-3; maybe TRBD2 (6 bases). Deletions cut 3 bases from V and 6 bases from J, with 13 bases between. The CDR3 has 14 amino acids. CDR1 is LNHDA, CDR2 SQIVND, per germline (reference sequence). The CDR3 region has the DNA TGTGCCAGTAGTATTGGAGGGATCGGGGATACGCAGTATTTT. Protein sequence: CASSIGGIGDTQYF.

This chain joins TRBV4-3 and TRBJ2-3; D uncertain. Trimming took 0 bases from V and 2 from J, leaving 6 bases between them. CDR3 size: 14 residues. Per germline, CDR1 LGHNA and CDR2 YSLEER. Here the CDR3 reads CASSQDLYTDTQYF. The CDR3 DNA sequence: TGCGCCAGCAGCCAAGATCTCTACACAGATACGCAGTATTTT.

V gene TRBV30 combines with J gene TRBJ2-7; TRBD1 matches 7 bases. The V gene end was trimmed by 0 bases and the J gene end by 2 bases; junction bases not matched to a gene: 4. This CDR3 region has 14 residues. From germline, CDR1 is GTSNPN and CDR2 SVGIG (reference sequence). The CDR3 nucleotides are TGTGCCTGGAGTGTAAGGCAGGGGGCCTACGAGCAGTACTTC. It yields the protein CAWSVRQGAYEQYF.

This clone was recorded once. J is TRBJ2-2 and V is TRBV7-2; the D gene is possibly TRBD1 (6 bases). V was clipped by 5 bases and J by 0 bases, with 13 bases between them. Germline CDR1 reads SGHTA; CDR2 reads FQGNSA. This CDR3 has 16 amino acids. The CDR3: CASSPTGTPNTGELFF. CDR3 nucleotides: TGTGCCAGCAGCCCCACCGGGACACCGAACACCGGGGAGCTGTTTTTT.

The CDR3 DNA sequence: TGTGCCAGCAGCCCCCTATATAATGAGCAGTTCTTC. Translated: CASSPLYNEQFF. The chain has TRBV7-2 and TRBJ2-1; D unresolved. The V gene lost 5 bases and the J gene lost 7 bases, with 9 bases spanning the gap. The V gene's germline CDR1 is SGHTA and CDR2 FQGNSA. CDR3 size: 12 residues.

J is TRBJ1-1 and V is TRBV6-1; D is uncertain. This CDR3 region has 14 residues. The germline V and J ends were trimmed by 10 bases and 7 bases, with 22 bases remaining between them. Per germline, CDR1 MNHNS and CDR2 SASEGT. Written as DNA, the CDR3 is TGTGCCACCATGGTAGAGTTTTCAATCGTTGAAGCTTTCTTT. Encoded protein: CATMVEFSIVEAFF.

This chain connects TRBV5-6 to TRBJ2-5; TRBD1 aligns across 7 bases. The CDR3 is made up of 14 amino acids. The V gene's germline CDR1 is SGHDT and CDR2 YYEEEE. The junction had 3 bases not matched to a gene; V was cut back by 0 bases and J by 4 bases. The CDR3 nucleotides are TGTGCCAGCAGCTTGGGCAGGGGGAGAGAGACCCAGTACTTC. Translation: CASSLGRGRETQYF.

This chain joins TRBV5-4 and TRBJ2-1, with D perhaps matching TRBD1 (5 bases). The germline V and J ends were trimmed by 4 bases and 0 bases, with 14 bases remaining between them. This CDR3 has 16 amino acids. Per germline, CDR1 SGHNT and CDR2 YYREEE (reference sequence). The chain's CDR3 is CASSDREFSSYNEQFF. For the CDR3, the DNA is TGTGCCAGCAGCGACAGAGAATTTAGCTCCTACAATGAGCAGTTCTTC.